Shown below are 21 T cell receptor beta chains from a single sample sequenced in a study of response to subunit inactivated influenza vaccine (dated by TCRdb to 2016 to 2019). Library creation used RT-PCR. Data came from an Illumina HiSeq 2500. TCRdb applied fastp at Q25 and MiXCR to the public reads, then kept only in-frame beta chains. Records with the same CDR3 protein are collapsed into one entry carrying the most frequent genes and DNA. This sample lists 600,000 to 850,000 distinct CDR3 sequences; 12% to 15% were detected once. The leading ten clones occupy 7.6% of the sample. Here the sequenced sample was PBMCs from blood, taken less than 15 days before vaccination. These receptors originate from a man aged 50 or older who received an inactivated influenza vaccine. Donor details come from another sample of the same person, matched by shared clones.

This clonotype was recorded many times. V usage is TRBV12-3 or TRBV12-4 and J usage is TRBJ2-5, with D tentatively TRBD1 (6 bases). The V gene lost 0 bases and the J gene lost 1 base, with 9 bases spanning the gap. The CDR3 spans 15 residues. The CDR3 spells CASSLAAGVQETQYF. In DNA, the CDR3 is TGTGCCAGCAGTTTAGCGGCAGGGGTCCAAGAGACCCAGTACTTC.

This clonotype occurred many times. This sequence joins TRBV7-8 and TRBJ1-2; weak D call: TRBD1 (5 bases). Germline-derived CDR1 and CDR2 are SGHVS and FQNEAQ. CDR3 length: 15 residues. V dropped 1 base and J dropped 4 bases, with 13 bases sitting between them. The DNA for the CDR3 is TGTGCCAGCAGCTTAGTTCAGGGCACTCCCTATGGCTACACCTTC. Protein: CASSLVQGTPYGYTF.

This clonotype was seen only a few times. The V and J genes are TRBV9 and TRBJ2-1; D call uncertain. CDR1 SGDLS and CDR2 YYNGEE come from the germline V gene. The CDR3 loop spans 14 amino acids. V was clipped by 4 bases and J by 4 bases, with 12 bases between them. The CDR3 DNA reads as TGTGCCAGCAGCCCAACAACATCATACAATGAGCAGTTCTTC. Its protein is CASSPTTSYNEQFF. Complete variable domain (other parts from reference TRBV9 and TRBJ2-1): DSGVTQTPKHLITATGQRVTLRCSPRSGDLSVYWYQQSLDQGLQFLIQYYNGEERAKGNILERFSAQQFPDLHSELNLSSLELGDSALYFCASSPTTSYNEQFFGPGTRLTVL.

This rearrangement joins TRBV6-2 or TRBV6-3 to TRBJ2-5; no firm D call. Germline assignment: CDR1 MNHEY and CDR2 SVGEGT. CDR3 size: 13 residues. The ends were cut back, 3 bases at V and 4 bases at J, with 9 bases in the middle. The CDR3, as DNA: TGTGCCAGCAGTTATGTCTGGGGAGAGACCCAGTACTTC. Translated, it gives CASSYVWGETQYF.

This sequence joins TRBV5-1 and TRBJ2-4; D might be TRBD1 (6 bases). Germline CDR1 reads SGHRS; CDR2 reads YFSETQ. With 0 bases removed from V and 2 bases from J, the gap between germline ends came to 12 bases. This CDR3 is built from 16 residues. CDR3 amino acids: CASSLGGTSTKNIQYF. In nucleotides, the CDR3 is TGCGCCAGCAGCTTGGGTGGGACAAGCACCAAAAACATTCAGTACTTC.

V is TRBV25-1 and J is TRBJ2-5, with 7 bases identical to TRBD2. The CDR3 is 15 amino acids. The germline V gene has CDR1 MGHDK and CDR2 SYGVNS. V was clipped by 3 bases and J by 4 bases; unmatched bases: 8. The CDR3 region is CASSDHGLVGETQYF. The DNA for the CDR3 is TGTGCCAGCAGTGACCACGGACTAGTTGGAGAGACCCAGTACTTC.

The CDR3: CSARGPSSIGELFF. The CDR3 region has the DNA TGCAGTGCTAGGGGACCTAGTTCAATCGGGGAGCTGTTTTTT. This chain connects TRBV20-1 to TRBJ2-2; D is possibly TRBD1 or TRBD2 (5 bases each). V lost 3 bases and J 7 bases, leaving 15 bases between the germline ends. The CDR3 extends over 14 amino acids. CDR1 is DFQATT and CDR2 is SNEGSKA in the germline V gene (reference sequence).

The chain has TRBV5-6 and TRBJ2-1; 11 nucleotides align to TRBD2. The V gene's germline CDR1 is SGHDT and CDR2 YYEEEE. After removal of 4 bases from V and 8 bases from J, the junction contained 11 bases not matched to a gene. The CDR3 covers 16 residues. CDR3: CASSGMTSGIGYEQFF. CDR3 nucleotides: TGTGCCAGCAGCGGGATGACTAGCGGGATCGGGTATGAGCAGTTCTTC.

J is TRBJ1-2 and V is TRBV20-1, with D possibly TRBD1 on 6 matching bases. V gave up 3 bases and J gave up 3 bases, with 11 bases separating them. The CDR3 extends over 13 amino acids. The germline V gene encodes CDR1 DFQATT and CDR2 SNEGSKA (reference sequence). Here the CDR3 DNA reads TGCAGTGCTAGCAAACAGGGAGACTATGGCTACACCTTC. Translating it yields CSASKQGDYGYTF.

The V and J genes are TRBV20-1 and TRBJ1-5, with D possibly being TRBD1 (5 bases). CDR3 size: 16 residues. Trimming took 2 bases from V and 0 from J, leaving 14 bases between them. Germline-derived CDR1 and CDR2 are DFQATT and SNEGSKA (reference sequence). DNA of the CDR3: TGCAGTGCTAGATCTTCGGGGGAATATAGCAATCAGCCCCAGCATTTT. It is translated as CSARSSGEYSNQPQHF.

The sample holds a few counts of this clonotype. The chain employs TRBV9 and TRBJ2-1; TRBD1 matches at 9 bases. The germline V gene has CDR1 SGDLS and CDR2 YYNGEE. V shed 0 bases, J shed 8 bases, and the junction held 3 bases outside the gene matches. CDR3 size: 14 residues. The CDR3 region has the DNA TGTGCCAGCAGCGTAGGCGGGACAGGGTATGAGCAGTTCTTC. Translating gives CASSVGGTGYEQFF. The full variable domain, completed using reference TRBV9 and TRBJ2-1, is DSGVTQTPKHLITATGQRVTLRCSPRSGDLSVYWYQQSLDQGLQFLIQYYNGEERAKGNILERFSAQQFPDLHSELNLSSLELGDSALYFCASSVGGTGYEQFFGPGTRLTVL.

The V gene is TRBV3-1, the J gene TRBJ2-2; the D gene is possibly TRBD2 (6 bases). There are 18 residues in the CDR3. V gave up 0 bases and J gave up 8 bases, with 22 bases separating them. Looked up from germline, CDR1 is LGHDT and CDR2 is YNNKEL (reference sequence). The DNA for the CDR3 is TGTGCCAGCAGCCAAGATTTTGCGGGACCGGGGAGCCGTGGGGAGCTGTTTTTT. It is translated as CASSQDFAGPGSRGELFF.

The V gene is TRBV4-3, the J gene TRBJ2-3; 10 bases line up with TRBD2. The CDR3 totals 16 residues. Unmatched junction bases numbered 8, after V lost 0 bases and J lost 8 bases. Germline-derived CDR1 and CDR2 are LGHNA and YSLEER. CDR3 region: CASSQDLAGARGTQYF. For the CDR3, the DNA is TGCGCCAGCAGCCAAGATCTAGCGGGAGCTCGAGGTACGCAGTATTTT.

The sample holds many counts of this clonotype. J is TRBJ2-5 and V is TRBV7-2, with a possible D match to TRBD1 (6 bases). The CDR3 runs to 16 residues. With 1 base removed from V and 4 bases from J, the gap between germline ends came to 16 bases. CDR1 and CDR2 from the germline V gene are SGHTA and FQGNSA. Here the CDR3 reads CASSLGDMGGRETQYF. The CDR3 DNA reads TGTGCCAGCAGCTTAGGGGACATGGGCGGGCGAGAGACCCAGTACTTC.

The V gene is TRBV6-2 or TRBV6-3, the J gene TRBJ2-7; D unclear. The CDR3 covers 14 residues. Trimming removed 3 bases from V and 2 bases from J, with 11 bases in between. Germline loops: CDR1 MNHEY, CDR2 SVGEGT. The CDR3 loop is CASSYGPGPYEQYF. The CDR3 nucleotides are TGTGCCAGCAGTTATGGCCCGGGTCCCTACGAGCAGTACTTC.

This clonotype was picked up a small number of times. V gene TRBV12-3 or TRBV12-4 combines with J gene TRBJ2-3; D is uncertain. The ends were cut back, 5 bases at V and 4 bases at J, with 10 bases in the middle. This CDR3 comprises 13 residues. As DNA, the CDR3 is TGTGCCAGCAGTGGGGTCCCGGCAGATACGCAGTATTTT. This sequence encodes CASSGVPADTQYF.

The V and J genes are TRBV7-6 and TRBJ2-7; 7 bases are a match to TRBD1. In germline, CDR1 is SGHVS, CDR2 FNYEAQ. J gave up 4 bases and V 3 bases, and 6 bases lay outside the gene matches. The CDR3 is 14 residues long. The CDR3 DNA reads TGTGCCAGCAGCTTTCGGGACAGAGTATACGAGCAGTACTTC. Amino acids: CASSFRDRVYEQYF.

The sample holds many counts of this clonotype. In DNA form, the CDR3 reads TGTGCCACCAGCACCCAGTCTGCGGGCGGGGAGCTGTTTTTT. Translating it yields CATSTQSAGGELFF. The rearrangement uses TRBV15 and TRBJ2-2; tentatively, D is TRBD2 (5 bases). CDR3 length: 14 amino acids. CDR1 and CDR2 from the germline V gene are LNHNV and YYDKDF (reference sequence). V lost 4 bases and J 7 bases, leaving 13 bases between the germline ends.

The rearrangement uses TRBV28 and TRBJ2-1, with D maybe TRBD2 (5 bases). Trimming stripped 5 bases from V and 7 bases from J, with 6 bases between. The germline V gene has CDR1 MDHEN and CDR2 SYDVKM. The CDR3 covers 11 residues. For the CDR3, the DNA is TGTGCCAGCAGTAGGAGGAATGAGCAGTTCTTC. Protein: CASSRRNEQFF.

This clonotype was observed a few times. The J gene is TRBJ1-5, the V gene TRBV3-1; the D gene is possibly TRBD1 (5 bases). Deletions cut 4 bases from V and 7 bases from J, with 17 bases between. The CDR3 extends over 15 amino acids. Germline loops: CDR1 LGHDT, CDR2 YNNKEL (reference sequence). Here the CDR3 reads CASSPGYRSEQPQHF. The CDR3 DNA reads as TGTGCCAGCAGCCCCGGGTACAGGAGTGAACAGCCCCAGCATTTT.

The J gene is TRBJ2-1, the V gene TRBV6-2 or TRBV6-3, with 14 bases identical to TRBD2. V shed 0 bases, J shed 9 bases, and the junction held 7 bases outside the gene matches. The CDR3 contains 17 residues. Germline CDR1 reads MNHEY; CDR2 reads SVGEGT. CDR3 protein: CASSYSLGLAGVGEQFF. The CDR3, as DNA: TGTGCCAGCAGTTACTCACTGGGACTAGCGGGAGTGGGTGAGCAGTTCTTC.